These T cell receptor beta chains were read from a single sample in a study of T cells after yellow fever vaccination. From the 5' RACE reads, TCRdb called clonotypes with MiXCR, one entry per CDR3 protein. The sample includes about 75,000 distinct CDR3 sequences, around 7.1% of them seen just once. Sequenced material: CD8+ T cells sorted from PBMCs, taken 10 days after the first yellow fever vaccination. The origin of the receptors is a young man who received the YFV17D yellow fever vaccine. CDR3s include the opening cysteine and the closing phenylalanine or tryptophan. A D gene is named only where the DNA matches it firmly. Rows may omit the clone size; those that give it use once, few, many or a size class.

abundance: medium-sized; j_gene: TRBJ2-7; d_gene: NA; v_gene: TRBV4-3; CDR3aa: CASSQDLGDYEQYF; CDR3nt: TGCGCCAGCAGCCAAGATCTTGGAGACTACGAGCAGTACTTC
abundance: few; j_gene: TRBJ1-2; d_gene: TRBD1; v_gene: TRBV5-1; CDR3aa: CASSLGQGLLDGYTF; CDR3nt: TGCGCCAGCAGCTTGGGACAGGGCTTACTGGATGGCTACACCTTC
abundance: many; j_gene: TRBJ2-3; d_gene: TRBD2; v_gene: TRBV7-6; CDR3aa: CASSSWTSGGITDTQYF; CDR3nt: TGTGCCAGCAGCTCGTGGACTAGCGGGGGGATAACAGATACGCAGTATTTT
abundance: many; j_gene: TRBJ2-5; d_gene: TRBD2; v_gene: TRBV4-2; CDR3aa: CASSQDGQRGVKETQYF; CDR3nt: TGTGCCAGCAGCCAAGACGGCCAGCGGGGGGTGAAGGAGACCCAGTACTTC
abundance: many; j_gene: TRBJ2-2; d_gene: NA; v_gene: TRBV5-1; CDR3aa: CASSLAAGTGELFF; CDR3nt: TGCGCCAGCAGCTTGGCGGCGGGGACCGGGGAGCTGTTTTTT
abundance: NA; j_gene: TRBJ1-5; d_gene: NA; v_gene: TRBV4-1; CDR3aa: CASSQDLGTNQPQHF; CDR3nt: TGCGCCAGCAGCCAAGATCTGGGGACTAATCAGCCCCAGCATTTT
abundance: many; j_gene: TRBJ1-6; d_gene: TRBD1; v_gene: TRBV7-9; CDR3aa: CASRPGQGVTSPLHF; CDR3nt: TGTGCCAGCAGGCCGGGACAGGGAGTAACGTCACCCCTCCACTTT
abundance: few; j_gene: TRBJ2-7; d_gene: TRBD2; v_gene: TRBV7-2; CDR3aa: CATLGGSEQYF; CDR3nt: TGTGCCACCTTGGGAGGGTCCGAGCAGTACTTC
abundance: many; j_gene: TRBJ2-1; d_gene: NA; v_gene: TRBV12-3/TRBV12-4; CDR3aa: CASSLVPPGVYNEQFF; CDR3nt: TGTGCCAGCAGTTTAGTTCCCCCGGGCGTTTACAATGAGCAGTTCTTC
abundance: many; j_gene: TRBJ2-2; d_gene: NA; v_gene: TRBV6-5; CDR3aa: CASSYGENTGELFF; CDR3nt: TGTGCCAGCAGTTACGGGGAAAACACCGGGGAGCTGTTTTTT
abundance: many; j_gene: TRBJ2-7; d_gene: TRBD2; v_gene: TRBV13; CDR3aa: CASSFSGAGEQYF; CDR3nt: TGTGCCAGCAGCTTTTCTGGAGCGGGGGAGCAGTACTTC
abundance: few; j_gene: TRBJ2-1; d_gene: TRBD2; v_gene: TRBV7-3; CDR3aa: CASIPRRGATYNEQFF; CDR3nt: TGTGCCAGCATCCCGCGGCGGGGGGCTACCTACAATGAGCAGTTCTTC
abundance: many; j_gene: TRBJ1-1; d_gene: NA; v_gene: TRBV7-9; CDR3aa: CASKSSGTKMNTEAFF; CDR3nt: TGTGCCAGCAAATCGTCAGGGACGAAAATGAACACTGAAGCTTTCTTT
abundance: NA; j_gene: TRBJ2-5; d_gene: TRBD1; v_gene: TRBV4-3; CDR3aa: CASSQVQGVEQETQYF; CDR3nt: TGCGCCAGCAGCCAAGTCCAGGGGGTCGAGCAAGAGACCCAGTACTTC
abundance: few; j_gene: TRBJ2-7; d_gene: TRBD1; v_gene: TRBV30; CDR3aa: CAFNGQGSREQYF; CDR3nt: TGTGCCTTTAATGGACAGGGCTCTCGGGAGCAGTACTTC
abundance: medium-sized; j_gene: TRBJ1-1; d_gene: NA; v_gene: TRBV4-1; CDR3aa: CASSQVEVAAAFF; CDR3nt: TGCGCCAGCAGCCAAGTAGAAGTCGCGGCCGCTTTCTTT
abundance: few; j_gene: TRBJ1-1; d_gene: NA; v_gene: TRBV19; CDR3aa: CASSLRNTEAFF; CDR3nt: TGTGCCAGTAGTCTGAGGAACACTGAAGCTTTCTTT
abundance: NA; j_gene: TRBJ2-1; d_gene: TRBD1; v_gene: TRBV5-1; CDR3aa: CASSPPGQRYNEQFF; CDR3nt: TGCGCCAGCAGCCCGCCGGGACAGAGATACAATGAGCAGTTCTTC
abundance: NA; j_gene: TRBJ1-1; d_gene: TRBD1; v_gene: TRBV25-1; CDR3aa: CASRTGQGGAFF; CDR3nt: TGTGCCAGCAGAACGGGACAGGGAGGGGCTTTCTTT
abundance: few; j_gene: TRBJ2-1; d_gene: NA; v_gene: TRBV4-1; CDR3aa: CASSQEPRYNEQFF; CDR3nt: TGCGCCAGCAGCCAAGAGCCCCGATACAATGAGCAGTTCTTC
abundance: few; j_gene: TRBJ2-2; d_gene: NA; v_gene: TRBV9; CDR3aa: CASNTQGGTGELFF; CDR3nt: TGTGCCAGCAACACTCAGGGGGGCACCGGGGAGCTGTTTTTT
abundance: once; j_gene: TRBJ2-7; d_gene: NA; v_gene: TRBV4-1; CDR3aa: CASSVDSDSFYEQYF; CDR3nt: TGCGCCAGCAGCGTAGACTCGGACAGCTTCTACGAGCAGTACTTC
abundance: few; j_gene: TRBJ2-6; d_gene: NA; v_gene: TRBV5-6; CDR3aa: CASSLIGGATPDSGANVLTF; CDR3nt: TGTGCCAGCAGCTTGATTGGGGGGGCGACGCCCGACTCTGGGGCCAACGTCCTGACTTTC
abundance: NA; j_gene: TRBJ2-2; d_gene: TRBD1; v_gene: TRBV7-9; CDR3aa: CASSSRVAGQGAGELFF; CDR3nt: TGTGCCAGCAGCTCACGAGTGGCCGGACAGGGCGCCGGGGAGCTGTTTTTT
abundance: few; j_gene: TRBJ1-1; d_gene: NA; v_gene: TRBV4-3; CDR3aa: CASSQRWQGETNTEAFF; CDR3nt: TGCGCCAGCAGCCAACGTTGGCAGGGAGAGACAAACACTGAAGCTTTCTTT
abundance: few; j_gene: TRBJ2-1; d_gene: NA; v_gene: TRBV5-5; CDR3aa: CASSFRFGDSSYNEQFF; CDR3nt: TGTGCCAGCAGCTTTCGTTTTGGAGACAGCTCCTACAATGAGCAGTTCTTC
abundance: NA; j_gene: TRBJ2-7; d_gene: NA; v_gene: TRBV6-5; CDR3aa: CASSYSIGRHSYEQYF; CDR3nt: TGTGCCAGCAGTTACTCGATTGGGCGACACTCCTACGAGCAGTACTTC
abundance: NA; j_gene: TRBJ2-7; d_gene: NA; v_gene: TRBV7-8; CDR3aa: CASTERGAGASTWEQYF; CDR3nt: TGTGCCAGCACCGAGAGGGGGGCGGGGGCGTCGACCTGGGAGCAGTACTTC
abundance: NA; j_gene: TRBJ2-3; d_gene: NA; v_gene: TRBV5-4; CDR3aa: CASSLAGRSTDTQYF; CDR3nt: TGTGCCAGCAGCTTGGCCGGCCGCTCCACAGATACGCAGTATTTT
abundance: few; j_gene: TRBJ1-4; d_gene: NA; v_gene: TRBV19; CDR3aa: CASSLPGIREKLFF; CDR3nt: TGTGCCAGTAGTCTACCGGGAATACGAGAAAAACTGTTTTTT
abundance: many; j_gene: TRBJ2-6; d_gene: NA; v_gene: TRBV21-1; CDR3aa: CASSKGQGRSGANVLTF; CDR3nt: TGTGCCAGCAGCAAAGGACAGGGCCGCTCTGGGGCCAACGTCCTGACTTTC
abundance: NA; j_gene: TRBJ2-7; d_gene: NA; v_gene: TRBV4-1; CDR3aa: CASSQGGTTPYEQYF; CDR3nt: TGCGCCAGCAGCCAAGGGGGAACTACCCCCTACGAGCAGTACTTC
abundance: many; j_gene: TRBJ2-3; d_gene: NA; v_gene: TRBV7-8; CDR3aa: CASSLSGGLGTQYF; CDR3nt: TGTGCCAGCAGCTTAAGTGGGGGTCTAGGCACGCAGTATTTT
abundance: few; j_gene: TRBJ2-3; d_gene: TRBD1; v_gene: TRBV27; CDR3aa: CASSSTWAGGGDTQYF; CDR3nt: TGTGCCAGCAGTTCCACCTGGGCAGGGGGTGGAGATACGCAGTATTTT
abundance: few; j_gene: TRBJ2-1; d_gene: TRBD1; v_gene: TRBV5-8; CDR3aa: CASSFDRGDEQFF; CDR3nt: TGTGCCAGCAGCTTCGACAGGGGCGATGAGCAGTTCTTC
abundance: many; j_gene: TRBJ2-1; d_gene: NA; v_gene: TRBV29-1; CDR3aa: CSASDRPDNEQFF; CDR3nt: TGCAGCGCTTCTGACAGGCCGGACAATGAGCAGTTCTTC
abundance: few; j_gene: TRBJ2-3; d_gene: NA; v_gene: TRBV27; CDR3aa: CASSLAVQNTQYF; CDR3nt: TGTGCCAGCAGTTTAGCAGTACAAAATACGCAGTATTTT
abundance: few; j_gene: TRBJ2-2; d_gene: TRBD1; v_gene: TRBV6-1; CDR3aa: CASSPGQETGELFF; CDR3nt: TGTGCCAGCAGTCCCGGACAGGAGACCGGGGAGCTGTTTTTT
abundance: few; j_gene: TRBJ1-5; d_gene: NA; v_gene: TRBV4-1; CDR3aa: CALTPQEGMSNQPQHF; CDR3nt: TGCGCCCTTACCCCACAGGAAGGTATGAGCAATCAGCCCCAGCATTTT
abundance: NA; j_gene: TRBJ2-1; d_gene: NA; v_gene: TRBV6-2/TRBV6-3; CDR3aa: CASGLSISYNEQFF; CDR3nt: TGTGCCAGCGGACTATCCATCTCCTACAATGAGCAGTTCTTC
abundance: few; j_gene: TRBJ2-3; d_gene: TRBD2; v_gene: TRBV4-2; CDR3aa: CASSQESPTSGGTDTQYF; CDR3nt: TGTGCCAGCAGCCAAGAGTCACCTACTAGCGGGGGGACAGATACGCAGTATTTT
abundance: many; j_gene: TRBJ2-1; d_gene: TRBD2; v_gene: TRBV7-6; CDR3aa: CASTQRRGNYNEQFF; CDR3nt: TGTGCCAGCACCCAGAGGCGGGGGAACTACAATGAGCAGTTCTTC
abundance: many; j_gene: TRBJ1-1; d_gene: NA; v_gene: TRBV4-1; CDR3aa: CASSSREVTEAFF; CDR3nt: TGCGCCAGCAGCTCACGGGAGGTCACTGAAGCTTTCTTT
abundance: many; j_gene: TRBJ1-1; d_gene: NA; v_gene: TRBV4-2; CDR3aa: CASSLLLLGTEAFF; CDR3nt: TGTGCCAGCAGCCTCCTCTTATTGGGCACTGAAGCTTTCTTT
abundance: many; j_gene: TRBJ1-1; d_gene: TRBD1; v_gene: TRBV4-2; CDR3aa: CASSQENGGGHTEAFF; CDR3nt: TGTGCCAGCAGCCAAGAGAACGGAGGGGGCCACACTGAAGCTTTCTTT
abundance: NA; j_gene: TRBJ2-4; d_gene: TRBD1; v_gene: TRBV28; CDR3aa: CASSLGTAMAKNIQYF; CDR3nt: TGTGCCAGCAGTCTGGGGACAGCCATGGCCAAAAACATTCAGTACTTC
abundance: NA; j_gene: TRBJ2-5; d_gene: NA; v_gene: TRBV24-1; CDR3aa: CATSDLDQETQYF; CDR3nt: TGTGCCACCAGTGATTTGGACCAAGAGACCCAGTACTTC
abundance: few; j_gene: TRBJ2-2; d_gene: NA; v_gene: TRBV7-9; CDR3aa: CASSSMITGELFF; CDR3nt: TGTGCCAGCAGTTCTATGATAACCGGGGAGCTGTTTTTT
abundance: many; j_gene: TRBJ2-3; d_gene: NA; v_gene: TRBV9; CDR3aa: CASSVVAAYTDTQYF; CDR3nt: TGTGCCAGCAGCGTAGTAGCGGCGTACACAGATACGCAGTATTTT
abundance: many; j_gene: TRBJ2-3; d_gene: NA; v_gene: TRBV10-3; CDR3aa: CAIWHSPSSSTDTQYF; CDR3nt: TGTGCCATCTGGCATTCCCCCTCCTCTAGCACAGATACGCAGTATTTT
abundance: NA; j_gene: TRBJ1-5; d_gene: NA; v_gene: TRBV19; CDR3aa: CASSIDPYQPQHF; CDR3nt: TGTGCCAGTAGTATAGATCCGTATCAGCCCCAGCATTTT
abundance: few; j_gene: TRBJ2-3; d_gene: NA; v_gene: TRBV27; CDR3aa: CASSAPGWGTDTQYF; CDR3nt: TGTGCCAGCAGTGCCCCAGGGTGGGGCACAGATACGCAGTATTTT
abundance: NA; j_gene: TRBJ2-2; d_gene: NA; v_gene: TRBV5-4; CDR3aa: CASSFQRAEGGADTGELFF; CDR3nt: TGTGCCAGCAGCTTTCAACGAGCAGAAGGGGGGGCCGACACCGGGGAGCTGTTTTTT
abundance: few; j_gene: TRBJ1-5; d_gene: NA; v_gene: TRBV4-1; CDR3aa: CASSQRRVSNQPQHF; CDR3nt: TGCGCCAGCAGCCAACGCAGGGTTAGCAATCAGCCCCAGCATTTT
abundance: few; j_gene: TRBJ1-5; d_gene: NA; v_gene: TRBV4-3; CDR3aa: CASSLIWTADNQPQHF; CDR3nt: TGCGCCAGCAGCCTTATCTGGACAGCCGACAATCAGCCCCAGCATTTT
abundance: NA; j_gene: TRBJ2-7; d_gene: TRBD1; v_gene: TRBV5-1; CDR3aa: CASSLKDRASYEQYF; CDR3nt: TGCGCCAGCAGCTTGAAGGACAGGGCAAGCTACGAGCAGTACTTC
abundance: NA; j_gene: TRBJ2-1; d_gene: TRBD2; v_gene: TRBV5-1; CDR3aa: CASSLTSGGTYNEQFF; CDR3nt: TGCGCCAGCAGCCTAACTAGCGGGGGAACCTACAATGAGCAGTTCTTC
abundance: many; j_gene: TRBJ2-2; d_gene: NA; v_gene: TRBV6-2/TRBV6-3; CDR3aa: CASSYSPEVLSGELFF; CDR3nt: TGTGCCAGCAGTTACTCCCCGGAGGTTTTATCCGGGGAGCTGTTTTTT
abundance: NA; j_gene: TRBJ2-5; d_gene: NA; v_gene: TRBV7-8; CDR3aa: CASSLLLQETQYF; CDR3nt: TGTGCCAGCAGCCTTCTATTACAAGAGACCCAGTACTTC
abundance: many; j_gene: TRBJ1-6; d_gene: NA; v_gene: TRBV12-3/TRBV12-4; CDR3aa: CASKLPGQRDSPLHF; CDR3nt: TGTGCCAGCAAATTACCGGGACAAAGGGATTCACCCCTCCACTTT